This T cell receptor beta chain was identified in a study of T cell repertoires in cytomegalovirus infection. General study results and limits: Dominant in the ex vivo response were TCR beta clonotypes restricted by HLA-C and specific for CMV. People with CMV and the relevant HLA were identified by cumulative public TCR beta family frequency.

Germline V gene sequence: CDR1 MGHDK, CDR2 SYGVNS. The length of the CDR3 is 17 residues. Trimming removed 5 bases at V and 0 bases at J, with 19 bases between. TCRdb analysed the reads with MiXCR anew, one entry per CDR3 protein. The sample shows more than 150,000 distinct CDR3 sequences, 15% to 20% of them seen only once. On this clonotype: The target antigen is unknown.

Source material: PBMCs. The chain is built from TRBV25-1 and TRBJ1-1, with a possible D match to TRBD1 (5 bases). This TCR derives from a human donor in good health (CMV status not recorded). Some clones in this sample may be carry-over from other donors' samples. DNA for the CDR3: TGTGCCAGCAGTCATACCGGCGGGGCCAGAGTGAACACTGAAGCTTTCTTT. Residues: CASSHTGGARVNTEAFF. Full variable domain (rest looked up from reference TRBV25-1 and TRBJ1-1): EADIYQTPRYLVIGTGKKITLECSQTMGHDKMYWYQQDPGMELHLIHYSYGVNSTEKGDLSSESTVSRIRTEHFPLTLESARPSHTSQYLCASSHTGGARVNTEAFFGQGTRLTVV.